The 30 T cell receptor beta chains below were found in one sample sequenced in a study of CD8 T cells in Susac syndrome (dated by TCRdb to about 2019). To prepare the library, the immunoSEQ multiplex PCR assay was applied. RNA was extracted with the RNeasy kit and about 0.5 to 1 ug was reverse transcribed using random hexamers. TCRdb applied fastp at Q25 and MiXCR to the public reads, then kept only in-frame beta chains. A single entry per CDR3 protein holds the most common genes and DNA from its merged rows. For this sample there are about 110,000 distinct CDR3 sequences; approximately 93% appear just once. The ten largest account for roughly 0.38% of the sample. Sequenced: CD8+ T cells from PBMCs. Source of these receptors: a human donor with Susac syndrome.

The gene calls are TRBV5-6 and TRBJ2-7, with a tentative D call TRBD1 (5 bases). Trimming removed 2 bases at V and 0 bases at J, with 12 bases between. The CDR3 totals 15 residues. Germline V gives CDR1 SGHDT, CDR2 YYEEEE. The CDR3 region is CASSFPDTSSYEQYF. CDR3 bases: TGTGCCAGCAGCTTCCCGGACACCTCCTCCTACGAGCAGTACTTC. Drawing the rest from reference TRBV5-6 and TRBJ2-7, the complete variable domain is DAGVTQSPTHLIKTRGQQVTLRCSPKSGHDTVSWYQQALGQGPQFIFQYYEEEERQRGNFPDRFSGHQFPNYSSELNVNALLLGDSALYLCASSFPDTSSYEQYFGPGTRLTVT.

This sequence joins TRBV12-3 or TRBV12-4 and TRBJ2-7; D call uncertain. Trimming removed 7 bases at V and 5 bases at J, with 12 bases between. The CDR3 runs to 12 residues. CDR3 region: CASTPRPNEQYF. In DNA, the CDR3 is TGTGCCAGCACCCCACGTCCAAACGAGCAGTACTTC.

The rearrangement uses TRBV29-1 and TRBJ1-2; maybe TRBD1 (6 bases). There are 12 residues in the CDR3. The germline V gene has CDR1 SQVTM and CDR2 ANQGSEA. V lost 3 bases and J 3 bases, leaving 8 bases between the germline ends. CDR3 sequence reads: CSVDGGDYGYTF. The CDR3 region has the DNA TGCAGCGTTGACGGGGGCGACTATGGCTACACCTTC. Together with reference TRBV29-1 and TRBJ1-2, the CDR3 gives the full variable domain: SAVISQKPSRDICQRGTSLTIQCQVDSQVTMMFWYRQQPGQSLTLIATANQGSEATYESGFVIDKFPISRPNLTFSTLTVSNMSPEDSSIYLCSVDGGDYGYTFGSGTRLTVV.

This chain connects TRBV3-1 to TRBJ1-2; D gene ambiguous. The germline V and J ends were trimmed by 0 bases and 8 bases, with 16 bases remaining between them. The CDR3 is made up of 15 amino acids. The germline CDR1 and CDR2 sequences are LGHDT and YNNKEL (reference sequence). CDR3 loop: CASSQERPANKGYTF. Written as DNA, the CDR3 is TGTGCCAGCAGCCAAGAAAGGCCAGCCAACAAGGGCTACACCTTC. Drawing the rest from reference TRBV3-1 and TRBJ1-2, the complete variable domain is DTAVSQTPKYLVTQMGNDKSIKCEQNLGHDTMYWYKQDSKKFLKIMFSYNNKELIINETVPNRFSPKSPDKAHLNLHINSLELGDSAVYFCASSQERPANKGYTFGSGTRLTVV.

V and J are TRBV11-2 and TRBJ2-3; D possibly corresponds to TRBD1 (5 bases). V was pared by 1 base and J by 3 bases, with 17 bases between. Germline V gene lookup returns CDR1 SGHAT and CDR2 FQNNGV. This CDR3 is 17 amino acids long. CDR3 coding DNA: TGTGCCAGCAGCTTAGGGGCCCAGCAGGGTTGGACAGATACGCAGTATTTT. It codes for CASSLGAQQGWTDTQYF.

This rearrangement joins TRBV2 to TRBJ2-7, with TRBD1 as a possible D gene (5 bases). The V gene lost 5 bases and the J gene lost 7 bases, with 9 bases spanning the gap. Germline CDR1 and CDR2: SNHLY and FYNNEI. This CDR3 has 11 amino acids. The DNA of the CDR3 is TGTGCCAGCAGTACACAGGCGGAGCAGTACTTC. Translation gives CASSTQAEQYF.

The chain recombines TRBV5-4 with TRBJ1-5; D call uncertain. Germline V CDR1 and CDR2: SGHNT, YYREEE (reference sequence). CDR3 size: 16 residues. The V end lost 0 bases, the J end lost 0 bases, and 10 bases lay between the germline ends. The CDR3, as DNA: TGTGCCAGCAGCTTGGGAAGAGGGAATAGCAATCAGCCCCAGCATTTT. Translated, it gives CASSLGRGNSNQPQHF.

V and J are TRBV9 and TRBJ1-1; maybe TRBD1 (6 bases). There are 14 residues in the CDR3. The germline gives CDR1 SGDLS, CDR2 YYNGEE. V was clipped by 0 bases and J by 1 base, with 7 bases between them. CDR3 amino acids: CASSVEGGNTEAFF. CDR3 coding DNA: TGTGCCAGCAGCGTAGAAGGGGGGAACACTGAAGCTTTCTTT. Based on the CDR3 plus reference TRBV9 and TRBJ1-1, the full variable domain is DSGVTQTPKHLITATGQRVTLRCSPRSGDLSVYWYQQSLDQGLQFLIQYYNGEERAKGNILERFSAQQFPDLHSELNLSSLELGDSALYFCASSVEGGNTEAFFGQGTRLTVV.

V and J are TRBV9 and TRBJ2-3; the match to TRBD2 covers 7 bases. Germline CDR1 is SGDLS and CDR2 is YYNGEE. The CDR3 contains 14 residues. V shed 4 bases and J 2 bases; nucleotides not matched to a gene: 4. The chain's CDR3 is CASSRGGDTDTQYF. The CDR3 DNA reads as TGTGCCAGCAGCCGGGGAGGGGACACAGATACGCAGTATTTT.

CDR3 coding DNA: TGTGCCAGCGCACAACAGGGGGTAAGGTATCAGCCCCAGCATTTT. Translated, it gives CASAQQGVRYQPQHF. This chain links TRBV27 with TRBJ1-5; 8 positions match TRBD1. CDR3 length equals 15 residues. Germline V lookup: CDR1 MNHEY, CDR2 SMNVEV (reference sequence). Unmatched junction bases numbered 11, after V lost 8 bases and J lost 5 bases.

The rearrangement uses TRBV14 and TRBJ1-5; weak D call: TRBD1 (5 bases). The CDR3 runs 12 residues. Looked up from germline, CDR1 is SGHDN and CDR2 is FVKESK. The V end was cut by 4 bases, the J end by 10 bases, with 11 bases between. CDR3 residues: CASSPVQGPQHF. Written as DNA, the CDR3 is TGTGCCAGCAGCCCTGTTCAGGGCCCCCAGCATTTT.

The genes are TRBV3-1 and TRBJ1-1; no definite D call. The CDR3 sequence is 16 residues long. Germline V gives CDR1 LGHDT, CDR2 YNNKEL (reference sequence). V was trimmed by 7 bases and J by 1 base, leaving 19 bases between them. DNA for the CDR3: TGTGCCAGCACCTCCGGAATCGGACGGGCGAACACTGAAGCTTTCTTT. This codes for CASTSGIGRANTEAFF.

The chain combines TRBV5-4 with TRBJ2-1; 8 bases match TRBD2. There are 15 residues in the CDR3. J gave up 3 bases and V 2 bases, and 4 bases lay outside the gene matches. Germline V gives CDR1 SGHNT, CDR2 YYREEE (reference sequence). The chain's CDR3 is CASSFAGGRYNEQFF. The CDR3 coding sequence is TGTGCCAGCAGCTTCGCGGGGGGCCGCTACAATGAGCAGTTCTTC.

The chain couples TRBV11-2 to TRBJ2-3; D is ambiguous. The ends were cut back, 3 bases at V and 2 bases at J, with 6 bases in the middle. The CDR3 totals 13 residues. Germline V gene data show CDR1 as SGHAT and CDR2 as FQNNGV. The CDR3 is CASSLWPTDTQYF. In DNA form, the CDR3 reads TGTGCCAGCAGCTTGTGGCCCACAGATACGCAGTATTTT.

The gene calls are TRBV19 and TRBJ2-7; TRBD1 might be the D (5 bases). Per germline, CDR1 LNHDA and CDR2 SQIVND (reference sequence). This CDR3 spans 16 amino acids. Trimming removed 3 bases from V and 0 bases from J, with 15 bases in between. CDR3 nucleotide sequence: TGTGCCAGTAGTATGACAGACGGACCCAACTCCTACGAGCAGTACTTC. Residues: CASSMTDGPNSYEQYF.

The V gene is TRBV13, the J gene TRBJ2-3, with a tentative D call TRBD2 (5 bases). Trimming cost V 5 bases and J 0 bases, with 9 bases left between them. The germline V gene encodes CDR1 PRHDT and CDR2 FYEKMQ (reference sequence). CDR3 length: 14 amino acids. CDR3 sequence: CASSGLTSTDTQYF. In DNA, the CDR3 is TGTGCCAGCAGCGGACTCACGAGCACAGATACGCAGTATTTT.

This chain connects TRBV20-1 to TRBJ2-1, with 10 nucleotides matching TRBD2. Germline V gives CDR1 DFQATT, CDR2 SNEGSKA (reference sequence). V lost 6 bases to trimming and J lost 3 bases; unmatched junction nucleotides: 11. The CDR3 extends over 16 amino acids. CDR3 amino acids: CSAPRGSSGGYNEQFF. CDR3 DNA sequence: TGCAGTGCCCCACGGGGCTCTAGCGGGGGCTACAATGAGCAGTTCTTC.

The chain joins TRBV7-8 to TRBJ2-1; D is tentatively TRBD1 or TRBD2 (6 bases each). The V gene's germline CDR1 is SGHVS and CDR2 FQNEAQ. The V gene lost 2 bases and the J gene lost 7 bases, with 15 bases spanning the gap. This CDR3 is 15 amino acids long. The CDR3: CASSLLGGIRNEQFF. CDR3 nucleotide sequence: TGTGCCAGCAGCTTATTAGGGGGGATTAGGAATGAGCAGTTCTTC.

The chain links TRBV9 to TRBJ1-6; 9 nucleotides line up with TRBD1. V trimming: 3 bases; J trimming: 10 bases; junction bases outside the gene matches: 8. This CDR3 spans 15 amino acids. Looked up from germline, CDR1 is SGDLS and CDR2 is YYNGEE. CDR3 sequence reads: CASSAWDRVNSPLHF. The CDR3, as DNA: TGTGCCAGCAGCGCGTGGGACAGGGTGAACTCACCCCTCCACTTT.

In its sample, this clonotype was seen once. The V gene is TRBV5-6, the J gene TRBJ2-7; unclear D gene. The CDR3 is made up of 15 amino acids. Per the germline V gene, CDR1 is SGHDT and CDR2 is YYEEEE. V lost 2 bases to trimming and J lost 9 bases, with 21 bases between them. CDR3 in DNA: TGTGCCAGCAGCTTACAGAGCTTTGCTTTACGATGGCAGTACTTC. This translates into CASSLQSFALRWQYF.

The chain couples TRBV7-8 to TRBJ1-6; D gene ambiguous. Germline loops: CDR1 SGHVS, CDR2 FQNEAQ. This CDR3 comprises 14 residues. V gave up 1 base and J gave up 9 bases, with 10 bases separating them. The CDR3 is CASSLGGVGSPLHF. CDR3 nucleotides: TGTGCCAGCAGCTTAGGCGGCGTGGGTTCACCCCTCCACTTT.

The CDR3 nucleotides are TGTGCCAGCAGCCCCCTGCAGGGACGAGACGGAGAGACCCAGTACTTC. Its translation: CASSPLQGRDGETQYF. The rearrangement uses TRBV6-6 and TRBJ2-5, with D possibly called TRBD1 or TRBD2 (5 bases each). V gave up 6 bases and J gave up 4 bases, with 21 bases separating them. The V gene's germline CDR1 is MNHNY and CDR2 SVGAGI (reference sequence). The CDR3 contains 16 residues.

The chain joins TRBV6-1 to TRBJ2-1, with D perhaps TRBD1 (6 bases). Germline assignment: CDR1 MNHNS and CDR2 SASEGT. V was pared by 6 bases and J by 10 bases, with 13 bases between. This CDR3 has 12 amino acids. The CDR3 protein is CASSGYRDEQFF. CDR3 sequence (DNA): TGTGCCAGCAGCGGATACAGGGACGAGCAGTTCTTC.

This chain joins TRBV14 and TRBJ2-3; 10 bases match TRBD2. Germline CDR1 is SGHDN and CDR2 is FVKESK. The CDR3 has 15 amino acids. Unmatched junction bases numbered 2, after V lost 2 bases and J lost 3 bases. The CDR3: CASSQLLAGTDTQYF. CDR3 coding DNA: TGTGCCAGCAGCCAATTACTAGCGGGGACAGATACGCAGTATTTT.

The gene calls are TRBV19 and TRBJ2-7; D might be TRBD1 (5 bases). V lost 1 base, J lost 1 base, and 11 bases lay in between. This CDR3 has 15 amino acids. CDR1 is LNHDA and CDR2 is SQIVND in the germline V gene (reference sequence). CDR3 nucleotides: TGTGCCAGTAGTATAGCCCTGGACATTTCCTACGAGCAGTACTTC. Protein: CASSIALDISYEQYF.

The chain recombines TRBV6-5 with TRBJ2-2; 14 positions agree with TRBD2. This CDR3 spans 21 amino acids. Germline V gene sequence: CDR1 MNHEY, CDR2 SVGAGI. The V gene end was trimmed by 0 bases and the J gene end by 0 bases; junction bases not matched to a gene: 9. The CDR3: CASSYSTTSGGARANTGELFF. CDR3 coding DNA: TGTGCCAGCAGTTACTCGACGACTAGCGGGGGGGCCCGGGCGAACACCGGGGAGCTGTTTTTT.

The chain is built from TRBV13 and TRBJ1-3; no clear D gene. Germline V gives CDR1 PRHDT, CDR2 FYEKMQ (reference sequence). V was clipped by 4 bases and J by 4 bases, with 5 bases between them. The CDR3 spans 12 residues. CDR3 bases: TGTGCCAGCAGCTCCGAGGGAAACACCATATATTTT. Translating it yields CASSSEGNTIYF.

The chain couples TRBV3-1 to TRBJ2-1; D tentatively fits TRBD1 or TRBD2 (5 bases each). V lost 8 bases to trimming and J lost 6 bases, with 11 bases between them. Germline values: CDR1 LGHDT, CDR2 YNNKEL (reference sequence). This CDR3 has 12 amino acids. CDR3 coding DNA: TGTGCCAGCTCCTTTGGGGGCAATGAGCAGTTCTTC. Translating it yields CASSFGGNEQFF.

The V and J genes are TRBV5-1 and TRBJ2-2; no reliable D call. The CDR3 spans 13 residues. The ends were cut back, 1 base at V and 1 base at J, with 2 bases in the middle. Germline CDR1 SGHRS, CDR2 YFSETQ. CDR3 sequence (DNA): TGCGCCAGCAGCTTGAGGAACACCGGGGAGCTGTTTTTT. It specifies CASSLRNTGELFF.

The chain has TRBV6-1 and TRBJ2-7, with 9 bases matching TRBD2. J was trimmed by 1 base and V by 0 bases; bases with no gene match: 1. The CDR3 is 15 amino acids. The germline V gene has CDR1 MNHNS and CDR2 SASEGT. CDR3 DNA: TGTGCCAGCAGTGAAGCCAGCGGGGGGTCCTACGAGCAGTACTTC. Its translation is CASSEASGGSYEQYF.